A selection of T cell receptor beta chains follows, all from one sample in a study of blood T cells in healthy people across ages. Using its own MiXCR run on the 5' RACE reads, TCRdb lists one record per CDR3 protein. There are roughly 1,800,000 distinct CDR3 sequences in the sample; about 50% occur only once, and over 2% lies in the top ten. What was sequenced was blood. The receptor set was obtained from a woman in her thirties or forties in good health. CDR3s include the opening cysteine and the closing phenylalanine or tryptophan. D genes are given only for firm matches. For some rows the clone size is stated as once, few or many, or as a class when expanded; others skip it.

abundance: few
v_gene: TRBV6-2/TRBV6-3
d_gene: TRBD2
j_gene: TRBJ2-3
CDR3nt: TGTGCCAGCAGTTTCCTCATAAGCGGGGGTAGCACAGATACGCAGTATTTT
CDR3aa: CASSFLISGGSTDTQYF

abundance: -
v_gene: TRBV29-1
d_gene: -
j_gene: TRBJ1-4
CDR3nt: TGCAGCGTTGTACAGGGACGCCAGGATGAAAAACTGTTTTTT
CDR3aa: CSVVQGRQDEKLFF

abundance: few
v_gene: TRBV4-3
d_gene: TRBD1
j_gene: TRBJ1-2
CDR3nt: TGCGCCAGCAGCCGAGAGACAGGGGGGAACTATGGCTACACCTTC
CDR3aa: CASSRETGGNYGYTF

abundance: -
v_gene: TRBV12-3/TRBV12-4
d_gene: -
j_gene: TRBJ2-5
CDR3nt: TGTGCCAGCGGAACCGGGCCGGGACTCCCTCAAGAGACCCAGTACTTC
CDR3aa: CASGTGPGLPQETQYF

abundance: -
v_gene: TRBV4-1
d_gene: -
j_gene: TRBJ1-4
CDR3nt: TGCGCCAGCAGCCAGCCTTGGGACGGTGAAAAACTGTTTTTT
CDR3aa: CASSQPWDGEKLFF

abundance: few
v_gene: TRBV6-2/TRBV6-3
d_gene: -
j_gene: TRBJ2-5
CDR3nt: TGTGCCAGCGACAGGGAAGGAGGGGAGACCCAGTACTTC
CDR3aa: CASDREGGETQYF

abundance: -
v_gene: TRBV7-2
d_gene: -
j_gene: TRBJ1-6
CDR3nt: TGTGCCAGCAGCTTGATGGGTCCTTCACCCCTCCACTTT
CDR3aa: CASSLMGPSPLHF

abundance: -
v_gene: TRBV24-1
d_gene: -
j_gene: TRBJ2-1
CDR3nt: TGTGCCACCAGTACCACAGGGTACAATGAGCAGTTCTTC
CDR3aa: CATSTTGYNEQFF

abundance: -
v_gene: TRBV6-2/TRBV6-3
d_gene: TRBD1
j_gene: TRBJ2-7
CDR3nt: TGTGCCAGCAGTTATGTCCCCTCGACAGGGTACTCCTACGAGCAGTACTTC
CDR3aa: CASSYVPSTGYSYEQYF

abundance: -
v_gene: TRBV27
d_gene: -
j_gene: TRBJ1-2
CDR3nt: TGTGCCACCTCTGGGGACAAGGGCCGTCTCCGCGGCTACACCTTC
CDR3aa: CATSGDKGRLRGYTF

abundance: -
v_gene: TRBV6-5
d_gene: -
j_gene: TRBJ2-4
CDR3nt: TGTGCCAGCAGGCCCCCGATGGGACTAGCCAAAAACATTCAGTACTTC
CDR3aa: CASRPPMGLAKNIQYF

abundance: few
v_gene: TRBV4-3
d_gene: TRBD2
j_gene: TRBJ2-3
CDR3nt: TGCGCCAGCAGCCAAGCCAGGAGGCTAGCGGGGGCTCAGTCAAGCACAGATACGCAGTATTTT
CDR3aa: CASSQARRLAGAQSSTDTQYF

abundance: -
v_gene: TRBV4-2
d_gene: TRBD2
j_gene: TRBJ2-5
CDR3nt: TGTGCCAGCAGCCAAGATGTTGGAGCGGGGGGGCAAGAGACCCAGTACTTC
CDR3aa: CASSQDVGAGGQETQYF

abundance: few
v_gene: TRBV19
d_gene: -
j_gene: TRBJ2-1
CDR3nt: TGTGCCAGTAGTATTGGAAGGGGGAATGAGCAGTTCTTC
CDR3aa: CASSIGRGNEQFF

abundance: few
v_gene: TRBV7-2
d_gene: TRBD2
j_gene: TRBJ2-1
CDR3nt: TGTGCCAGCAGCTTAGTCACGGGGCGGGGGACGCCCAAGAACAATGAGCAGTTCTTC
CDR3aa: CASSLVTGRGTPKNNEQFF

abundance: few
v_gene: TRBV11-2
d_gene: TRBD2
j_gene: TRBJ2-3
CDR3nt: TGTGCCAGCAGCAAGACTAGCGGAGCGCAGTATTTT
CDR3aa: CASSKTSGAQYF

abundance: -
v_gene: TRBV2
d_gene: TRBD1
j_gene: TRBJ2-7
CDR3nt: TGTGCCAGCAGTCAACCCCCGACAGGGTTCGGCCACGAGCAGTACTTC
CDR3aa: CASSQPPTGFGHEQYF

abundance: once
v_gene: TRBV6-2/TRBV6-3
d_gene: -
j_gene: TRBJ1-5
CDR3nt: TGTGCCGGGTCCAGGGGTGCCAATCAGCCCCAGCATTTT
CDR3aa: CAGSRGANQPQHF

abundance: few
v_gene: TRBV20-1
d_gene: -
j_gene: TRBJ1-2
CDR3nt: TGCAGTGCTAGGAGAGGGTATGACTATGGCTACACCTTC
CDR3aa: CSARRGYDYGYTF

abundance: -
v_gene: TRBV6-6
d_gene: TRBD1
j_gene: TRBJ2-7
CDR3nt: TGTGCCAGCAGTTACATCTTTGGTACAGGGGGAGACGAGCGGTACTTC
CDR3aa: CASSYIFGTGGDERYF

abundance: -
v_gene: TRBV6-2/TRBV6-3
d_gene: -
j_gene: TRBJ2-7
CDR3nt: TGTGCCAGCAGTTACATGGGACGAGGAGGTAAAGAGCAGTACTTC
CDR3aa: CASSYMGRGGKEQYF

abundance: few
v_gene: TRBV29-1
d_gene: TRBD1
j_gene: TRBJ2-3
CDR3nt: TGCAGCGTTGCCGGGACAGGGGTTCGTCGCACAGATACGCAGTATTTT
CDR3aa: CSVAGTGVRRTDTQYF

abundance: few
v_gene: TRBV7-2
d_gene: -
j_gene: TRBJ1-1
CDR3nt: TGTGCCAGCAGCACTTCTCAAAGCACTGAAGCTTTCTTT
CDR3aa: CASSTSQSTEAFF

abundance: -
v_gene: TRBV2
d_gene: -
j_gene: TRBJ1-1
CDR3nt: TGTGCCAGCAGTGACACGGGTCACACTGAAGCTTTCTTT
CDR3aa: CASSDTGHTEAFF

abundance: few
v_gene: TRBV7-2
d_gene: -
j_gene: TRBJ2-5
CDR3nt: TGTGCCAGCAGCTTAGGGGATGCGGCAGGCCAAGAGACCCAGTACTTC
CDR3aa: CASSLGDAAGQETQYF

abundance: -
v_gene: TRBV5-1
d_gene: -
j_gene: TRBJ2-1
CDR3nt: TGCGCCAGCAGCTCGGGCTTCCGGGATGGAGGTTACAATGAGCAGTTCTTC
CDR3aa: CASSSGFRDGGYNEQFF

abundance: -
v_gene: TRBV6-2/TRBV6-3
d_gene: -
j_gene: TRBJ1-6
CDR3nt: TGTGCCAGCAGCCGAGAAGAGAGAGTGTGGGATAATTCACCCCTCCACTTT
CDR3aa: CASSREERVWDNSPLHF

abundance: -
v_gene: TRBV12-3/TRBV12-4
d_gene: -
j_gene: TRBJ2-5
CDR3nt: TGTGCCAGCAGTTTCCGTAGGGGAGTTGGCCAAGAGACCCAGTACTTC
CDR3aa: CASSFRRGVGQETQYF

abundance: few
v_gene: TRBV21-1
d_gene: -
j_gene: TRBJ1-2
CDR3nt: TGTGCCAGCAGCAAAGTGCGACCTTCAACTCTATATGGCTACACCTTC
CDR3aa: CASSKVRPSTLYGYTF

abundance: -
v_gene: TRBV6-2/TRBV6-3
d_gene: TRBD1
j_gene: TRBJ1-2
CDR3nt: TGTGCCAGCAGTTACCGGGACAGACCTAACTATGGCTACACCTTC
CDR3aa: CASSYRDRPNYGYTF

abundance: -
v_gene: TRBV19
d_gene: -
j_gene: TRBJ2-7
CDR3nt: TGTGCCAGTAGTCGAAGGGCGGATACCTACGAGCAGTACTTC
CDR3aa: CASSRRADTYEQYF

abundance: -
v_gene: TRBV7-9
d_gene: TRBD1
j_gene: TRBJ2-3
CDR3nt: TGTGCCAGCAGGGAGAGGACAGGTGGCACAGATACGCAGTATTTT
CDR3aa: CASRERTGGTDTQYF

abundance: once
v_gene: TRBV3-1
d_gene: TRBD2
j_gene: TRBJ2-7
CDR3nt: TGTGCCAGCAGCCCCGGGACTAGCGGTGCCGAGCAGTACTTC
CDR3aa: CASSPGTSGAEQYF

abundance: -
v_gene: TRBV6-5
d_gene: TRBD1
j_gene: TRBJ1-1
CDR3nt: TGTGCCAGCAGTCGAAACAGGGGGCGTATTACTGAAGCTTTCTTT
CDR3aa: CASSRNRGRITEAFF

abundance: -
v_gene: TRBV20-1
d_gene: -
j_gene: TRBJ1-1
CDR3nt: TGCAGTGCTAGTACCTATACAGGGAACACTGAAGCTTTCTTT
CDR3aa: CSASTYTGNTEAFF

abundance: -
v_gene: TRBV13
d_gene: -
j_gene: TRBJ2-5
CDR3nt: TGTGCCGGCAGCTTAGCTTTACTTGGGCAGTACTTC
CDR3aa: CAGSLALLGQYF

abundance: -
v_gene: TRBV9
d_gene: -
j_gene: TRBJ2-1
CDR3nt: TGTGCCAGCAGCGGGGAACACGCCTACAATGAGCAGTTCTTC
CDR3aa: CASSGEHAYNEQFF

abundance: -
v_gene: TRBV27
d_gene: -
j_gene: TRBJ2-1
CDR3nt: TGTGCCAGCAGTCCCGCTGAAGGAGATAACTACAATGAGCAGTTCTTC
CDR3aa: CASSPAEGDNYNEQFF

abundance: many
v_gene: TRBV29-1
d_gene: -
j_gene: TRBJ2-7
CDR3nt: TGCAGCGTTGGGACAGACCTAAGCTCCTACGAGCAGTACTTC
CDR3aa: CSVGTDLSSYEQYF

abundance: few
v_gene: TRBV28
d_gene: TRBD1
j_gene: TRBJ2-1
CDR3nt: TGTGCCAGCAGTTCGCTAGACAGGGGATTAGACGATGAGCAGTTCTTC
CDR3aa: CASSSLDRGLDDEQFF

abundance: many
v_gene: TRBV28
d_gene: TRBD2
j_gene: TRBJ2-3
CDR3nt: TGTGCCAGCAGTTTTGCGAGCGGGGGGATAGATACGCAGTATTTT
CDR3aa: CASSFASGGIDTQYF

abundance: -
v_gene: TRBV4-1
d_gene: -
j_gene: TRBJ2-5
CDR3nt: TGCGCCAGCAGCCCAGTAGCGGTGTTAGGGGAGACCCAGTACTTC
CDR3aa: CASSPVAVLGETQYF

abundance: -
v_gene: TRBV12-3/TRBV12-4
d_gene: TRBD2
j_gene: TRBJ2-5
CDR3nt: TGTGCCAGCAGTTTTAGCCGGGGGGGAGGAGAGACCCAGTACTTC
CDR3aa: CASSFSRGGGETQYF

abundance: many
v_gene: TRBV29-1
d_gene: TRBD2
j_gene: TRBJ2-5
CDR3nt: TGCAGCGTTGAAGGGCCCAGCGGGGGGGCCTATGAGACCCAGTACTTC
CDR3aa: CSVEGPSGGAYETQYF

abundance: few
v_gene: TRBV7-9
d_gene: -
j_gene: TRBJ2-3
CDR3nt: TGTGCCAGCAGCTTGGACGGACCTAGCACAGATACGCAGTATTTT
CDR3aa: CASSLDGPSTDTQYF

abundance: -
v_gene: TRBV2
d_gene: -
j_gene: TRBJ2-3
CDR3nt: TGTGCCAGATCCCAGGACAGAGATACGCAGTATTTT
CDR3aa: CARSQDRDTQYF

abundance: few
v_gene: TRBV6-5
d_gene: -
j_gene: TRBJ1-5
CDR3nt: TGTGCCAGCAGTTACGACAGCTATCAGCCCCAGCATTTT
CDR3aa: CASSYDSYQPQHF

abundance: -
v_gene: TRBV4-1
d_gene: -
j_gene: TRBJ1-4
CDR3nt: TGCGCCAGCAGCCAACCAATATTTGGGAGCCTCAATGAAAAACTGTTTTTT
CDR3aa: CASSQPIFGSLNEKLFF

abundance: -
v_gene: TRBV27
d_gene: -
j_gene: TRBJ2-7
CDR3nt: TGTGCCAGCAGTATCGCCTCCAGGGGTGGGTCCTACGAGCAGTACTTC
CDR3aa: CASSIASRGGSYEQYF

abundance: -
v_gene: TRBV21-1
d_gene: -
j_gene: TRBJ2-7
CDR3nt: TGTGCCAGCATCCTTACCTGCCCAGTGTTTGTTACGGAGCAGTACTTC
CDR3aa: CASILTCPVFVTEQYF

abundance: -
v_gene: TRBV3-1
d_gene: -
j_gene: TRBJ1-2
CDR3nt: TGTGCCAGCAGCCAAGATGGCCGGAGTGGCTACACCTTC
CDR3aa: CASSQDGRSGYTF

abundance: few
v_gene: TRBV15
d_gene: -
j_gene: TRBJ2-5
CDR3nt: TGTGCCACCAGCAGAGAAAGCGGGTATGGCGAGACCCAGTACTTC
CDR3aa: CATSRESGYGETQYF

abundance: -
v_gene: TRBV20-1
d_gene: -
j_gene: TRBJ2-5
CDR3nt: TGCAGTGCTAGAGTCCCTCAGGGGCCCGCGACCCAGTACTTC
CDR3aa: CSARVPQGPATQYF

abundance: -
v_gene: TRBV2
d_gene: -
j_gene: TRBJ2-1
CDR3nt: TGTGCCAGCAGATCGGACTCTTTCTCCCGCGACAATGAGCAGTTCTTC
CDR3aa: CASRSDSFSRDNEQFF

abundance: few
v_gene: TRBV14
d_gene: TRBD1
j_gene: TRBJ2-6
CDR3nt: TGTGCCAGCAGCCACCTACAGGGGTTTGGGGCCAACGTCCTGACTTTC
CDR3aa: CASSHLQGFGANVLTF

abundance: few
v_gene: TRBV28
d_gene: -
j_gene: TRBJ1-2
CDR3nt: TGTGCCAGCAGTTTAAGCACGGCCTTGGCCTATGGCTACACCTTC
CDR3aa: CASSLSTALAYGYTF

abundance: -
v_gene: TRBV7-9
d_gene: -
j_gene: TRBJ2-7
CDR3nt: TGTGTCAGCAGCTTATGGACAGCACGAAGCTACGAGCAGTACTTC
CDR3aa: CVSSLWTARSYEQYF